The 20 T cell receptor beta chains below come from one sample, sequenced in a study of T cell responses to AZD1222 COVID-19 vaccine (dated by TCRdb to the early 2020s). This specimen's time point label, interpreted: baseline before first vaccination. Libraries came from the immunoSEQ multiplex PCR assay. The table comes from immuneACCESS by way of TCRdb, which keeps in-frame sequences with V and J called. Part of the clones is missing from these tables; in studies checked, under half for an unresolved V gene and the rest for unknown reasons. The sample includes 50,000 or so clones, with over 70% observed a single time. 14% to 15% of the sample is taken by the ten largest. Sample: peripheral blood, taken on day 0 of AZD1222 vaccination. The receptors shown here come from an adult in good health.

In DNA form, the CDR3 reads TGTGCCTGGAGTAGGGGGGGCCACTACACCTTC. It encodes CAWSRGGHYTF. The chain employs TRBV30 and TRBJ1-2, with TRBD1 as a possible D gene (6 bases). The CDR3 totals 11 residues. Deletions cut 2 bases from V and 10 bases from J, with 11 bases between. Germline V gives CDR1 GTSNPN, CDR2 SVGIG (reference sequence). Using reference TRBV30 and TRBJ1-2 for the parts outside the CDR3, the full variable domain is SQTIHQWPATLVQPVGSPLSLECTVEGTSNPNLYWYRQAAGRGLQLLFYSVGIGQISSEVPQNLSASRPQDRQFILSSKKLLLSDSGFYLCAWSRGGHYTFGSGTRLTVV.

J is TRBJ2-6 and V is TRBV9; tentatively, D is TRBD2 (6 bases). CDR3 length: 19 residues. V lost 4 bases to trimming and J lost 0 bases, with 20 bases between them. CDR1 and CDR2 (germline): SGDLS, YYNGEE. The DNA of the CDR3 is TGTGCCAGCAGCCCCAGGTCCGGGGGAGTCCTCTCTGGGGCCAACGTCCTGACTTTC. It encodes CASSPRSGGVLSGANVLTF. The variable domain in full, with the rest retrieved from reference TRBV9 and TRBJ2-6, is DSGVTQTPKHLITATGQRVTLRCSPRSGDLSVYWYQQSLDQGLQFLIQYYNGEERAKGNILERFSAQQFPDLHSELNLSSLELGDSALYFCASSPRSGGVLSGANVLTFGAGSRLTVL.

About this clone: Other DNA sequences within the sample encode an identical CDR3. The chain has TRBV5-1 and TRBJ1-2, with TRBD1 matching over 10 bases. This CDR3 contains 14 residues. The junction had 4 bases not matched to a gene; V was cut back by 0 bases and J by 8 bases. In germline, CDR1 is SGHRS, CDR2 YFSETQ. CDR3 residues: CASSLGQGALGYTF. CDR3 DNA: TGCGCCAGCAGCTTGGGACAGGGGGCTCTCGGCTACACCTTC.

As DNA, the CDR3 is TGTGCCAGCATGGCGGGAGGGCTCGTCACCGGGGAGCTGTTTTTT. Encoded protein: CASMAGGLVTGELFF. V usage is TRBV7-9 and J usage is TRBJ2-2, with TRBD2 matching 9 bases. Germline V gene sequence: CDR1 SEHNR, CDR2 FQNEAQ (reference sequence). J was trimmed by 4 bases and V by 7 bases; bases with no gene match: 7. The CDR3 runs 15 residues. Supplemented by reference TRBV7-9 and TRBJ2-2, the full variable domain reads DTGVSQNPRHKITKRGQNVTFRCDPISEHNRLYWYRQTLGQGPEFLTYFQNEAQLEKSRLLSDRFSAERPKGSFSTLEIQRTEQGDSAMYLCASMAGGLVTGELFFGEGSRLTVL.

The V gene is TRBV9, the J gene TRBJ1-2; D not certain. Germline-derived CDR1 and CDR2 are SGDLS and YYNGEE. Trimming left V 2 bases short and J 6 bases short, with 14 bases between. This CDR3 is built from 14 residues. CDR3: CASSVAQWKNGYTF. The CDR3 nucleotides are TGTGCCAGCAGCGTTGCCCAGTGGAAGAATGGCTACACCTTC.

The sample holds one count of this clone. The chain carries TRBV27 and TRBJ2-1; D call uncertain. CDR3 length: 12 residues. Germline V gives CDR1 MNHEY, CDR2 SMNVEV (reference sequence). Trimming cost V 0 bases and J 7 bases, with 4 bases left between them. CDR3 amino acids: CASSLSGNEQFF. The CDR3 coding sequence is TGTGCCAGCAGTTTATCGGGGAATGAGCAGTTCTTC.

This rearrangement joins TRBV10-1 to TRBJ2-7; a possible D gene is TRBD1 (6 bases). V lost 6 bases and J lost 6, with 18 bases in between. This CDR3 is built from 14 residues. CDR1 and CDR2 from the germline V gene are WNHNN and SYGVQD (reference sequence). CDR3 nucleotide sequence: TGCGCCAGCAGCCGGGACACACCTCGAGGCGAGCAGTACTTC. Its protein is CASSRDTPRGEQYF.

The CDR3 DNA reads as TGTGCCAGCAGCAAGATCGATGGGGCCTACAATGAACAGTTCTTC. It codes for CASSKIDGAYNEQFF. This chain joins TRBV21-1 and TRBJ2-1; TRBD1 reflects the table's D call only, with no check against the DNA. TRBV21-1 is labeled a pseudogene. The CDR3 covers 15 residues.

This clone was counted a single time. The V call is TRBV7-3, the J call TRBJ1-6, with 8 bases lining up with TRBD1. The junction had 4 bases not matched to a gene; V was cut back by 0 bases and J by 6 bases. CDR1 is SGHTA, CDR2 FQGTGA, per germline. The CDR3 has 16 residues. CDR3 coding DNA: TGTGCCAGCAGCTTAACGGCTGGACAGGGTAATTCACCCCTCCACTTT. Translated, it gives CASSLTAGQGNSPLHF.

The CDR3 loop is CASGTGGGELFF. CDR3 sequence (DNA): TGCGCCAGCGGGACTGGGGGCGGGGAGCTGTTTTTT. This chain joins TRBV10-2 and TRBJ2-2; tentative D call: TRBD2 (6 bases). Germline-derived CDR1 and CDR2 are WSHSY and SAAADI. The ends were cut back, 8 bases at V and 7 bases at J, with 11 bases in the middle. The length of the CDR3 is 12 residues.

The V call is TRBV28, the J call TRBJ2-1; 8 bases fit TRBD1. This CDR3 contains 14 residues. The ends lost 10 bases at V and 7 bases at J; junction bases unmatched: 12. CDR1 and CDR2 (germline): MDHEN, SYDVKM. CDR3 loop: CATRLPGGSNEQFF. CDR3 in DNA: TGTGCCACGCGCCTGCCAGGGGGCTCGAATGAGCAGTTCTTC.

The chain links TRBV5-8 to TRBJ2-3; D is uncertain. The V gene lost 0 bases and the J gene lost 0 bases, with 5 bases spanning the gap. This CDR3 is 14 amino acids long. Germline V gives CDR1 SGHTS, CDR2 YDEGEE. In DNA form, the CDR3 reads TGTGCCAGCAGCTTGGGTCCCAGCACAGATACGCAGTATTTT. This encodes CASSLGPSTDTQYF.

The J gene is TRBJ2-7, the V gene TRBV19; D unresolved. CDR1 and CDR2 (germline): LNHDA, SQIVND (reference sequence). With 4 bases removed from V and 0 bases from J, the gap between germline ends came to 13 bases. CDR3 length: 15 amino acids. For the CDR3, the DNA is TGTGCCAGTAGTAGGTCATCTCCTTCCTCCTACGAGCAGTACTTC. It codes for CASSRSSPSSYEQYF.

This clone was detected once. This sequence joins TRBV25-1 and TRBJ2-2, with 7 bases fitting TRBD1. The V gene end was trimmed by 3 bases and the J gene end by 1 base; junction bases not matched to a gene: 2. Germline values: CDR1 MGHDK, CDR2 SYGVNS. The CDR3 loop spans 15 amino acids. This CDR3 is CASSDYRGNTGELFF. In DNA form, the CDR3 reads TGTGCCAGCAGTGACTACAGGGGGAACACCGGGGAGCTGTTTTTT. The entire variable domain, with the rest obtained from reference TRBV25-1 and TRBJ2-2, is as follows: EADIYQTPRYLVIGTGKKITLECSQTMGHDKMYWYQQDPGMELHLIHYSYGVNSTEKGDLSSESTVSRIRTEHFPLTLESARPSHTSQYLCASSDYRGNTGELFFGEGSRLTVL.

The genes are TRBV10-2 and TRBJ2-2; D gene ambiguous. The CDR3 is 14 residues long. The germline gives CDR1 WSHSY, CDR2 SAAADI. V shed 6 bases and J shed 2 bases, with 10 bases lying between them. DNA of the CDR3: TGCGCCAGCAGCCAGAACAGAAACACCGGGGAGCTGTTTTTT. Its translation: CASSQNRNTGELFF.

This clone was recorded only once. The gene calls are TRBV3-1 (or the pseudogene TRBV3-2) and TRBJ2-1, with a weak D call TRBD2 (6 bases). V lost 5 bases to trimming and J lost 3 bases, with 17 bases between them. Per germline, CDR1 LGHDT and CDR2 YNNKEL (reference sequence). The CDR3 spans 16 residues. The DNA of the CDR3 is TGTGCCAGCAGCGGCGGGAAGAGTCCCCTCTACAATGAGCAGTTCTTC. This sequence encodes CASSGGKSPLYNEQFF.

As DNA, the CDR3 is TGTGCCAGCAGTGAAGCGGGTGGGACCCAGTACTTC. Amino acid sequence: CASSEAGGTQYF. V and J are TRBV6-1 and TRBJ2-5, with unresolved D. The ends were cut back, 0 bases at V and 7 bases at J, with 6 bases in the middle. The CDR3 spans 12 residues. The germline V gene has CDR1 MNHNS and CDR2 SASEGT.

This clone was detected once. The V and J genes are TRBV5-6 and TRBJ2-5; a possible D gene is TRBD1 (5 bases). The CDR3 is made up of 15 amino acids. Germline CDR1 reads SGHDT; CDR2 reads YYEEEE. V was pared by 1 base and J by 4 bases, with 14 bases between. As DNA, the CDR3 is TGTGCCAGCAGCTTGTCCCCGACAGTCGGAGAGACCCAGTACTTC. Its protein is CASSLSPTVGETQYF.

CDR3: CAWSVLLKQFF. In DNA form, the CDR3 reads TGTGCCTGGAGTGTACTACTAAAGCAGTTCTTC. The chain joins TRBV30 to TRBJ2-1; D not certain. Germline CDR1 and CDR2: GTSNPN and SVGIG (reference sequence). The CDR3 is 11 residues long. V lost 0 bases and J lost 11, with 8 bases in between.

The V gene is TRBV7-3, the J gene TRBJ2-5, with a weak D call TRBD1 (5 bases). Per the germline V gene, CDR1 is SGHTA and CDR2 is FQGTGA. Trimming shortened V by 2 bases and J by 1 base, and 8 bases separated the two germline ends. The CDR3 extends over 14 amino acids. CDR3 coding DNA: TGTGCCAGCAGCTTAGGTGGGGCCCAAGAGACCCAGTACTTC. Amino acids: CASSLGGAQETQYF.